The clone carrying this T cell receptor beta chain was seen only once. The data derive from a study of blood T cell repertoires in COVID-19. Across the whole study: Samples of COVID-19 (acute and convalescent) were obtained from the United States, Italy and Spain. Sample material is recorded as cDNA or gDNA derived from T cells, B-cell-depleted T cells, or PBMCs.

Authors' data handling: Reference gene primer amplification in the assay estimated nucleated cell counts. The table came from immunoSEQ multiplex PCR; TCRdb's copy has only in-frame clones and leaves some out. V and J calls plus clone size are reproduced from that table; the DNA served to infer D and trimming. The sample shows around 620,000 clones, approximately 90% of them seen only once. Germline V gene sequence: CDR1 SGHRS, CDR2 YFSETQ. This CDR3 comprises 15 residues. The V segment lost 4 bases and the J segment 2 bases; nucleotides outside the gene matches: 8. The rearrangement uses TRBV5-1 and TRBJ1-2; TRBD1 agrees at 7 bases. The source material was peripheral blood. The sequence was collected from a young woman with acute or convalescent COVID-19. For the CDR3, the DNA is TGCGCCAGCAGCCTTAGGGACAGCTACAACTATGGCTACACCTTC. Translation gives CASSLRDSYNYGYTF. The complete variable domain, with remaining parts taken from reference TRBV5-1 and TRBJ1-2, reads KAGVTQTPRYLIKTRGQQVTLSCSPISGHRSVSWYQQTPGQGLQFLFEYFSETQRNKGNFPGRFSGRQFSNSRSEMNVSTLELGDSALYLCASSLRDSYNYGYTFGSGTRLTVV.